The entry that follows covers one T cell receptor (beta chain) sequence. Its antigen is currently unknown. Only in-frame clones appear in the TCRdb table, and some are missing; sequencing was by immunoSEQ multiplex PCR. Found here are approximately 150,000 clones, around 89% of them singletons; the top ten hold 3.5% to 5.5%. This entry comes from a study of T cell responses to AZD1222 COVID-19 vaccine. Broader study findings: Repertoires in all cases were sampled only once the peak T cell response had passed. A rise in Spike-specific TCR breadth and depth followed two AZD1222 doses. Spike as a whole was targeted by vaccine-associated CD4 TCRs, dominant at 160-218 and 743-854. Donors in the cohort were predominantly white British and more often female, and clonal diversity was possibly underestimated.

The V and J ends lost 11 bases and 3 bases respectively, with 23 bases between them. In germline, CDR1 is MRHNA, CDR2 SNTAGT. The CDR3 sequence is 15 residues long. The sequence came from an adult who received the MenACWY meningococcal vaccine as a control. The chain uses TRBV6-4 and TRBJ2-7; D remains ambiguous. The input for sequencing was peripheral blood, taken 28 days after the second dose of the MenACWY control vaccine. CDR3 residues: CAVTKATSTYYEQYF. The CDR3 DNA sequence: TGTGCCGTCACGAAGGCAACCAGTACTTACTACGAGCAGTACTTC.